This T cell receptor (beta chain) was identified during a study of blood T cell repertoires in COVID-19. In the study overall: Acute-phase and convalescent COVID-19 samples originated in the United States, Italy and Spain. From T cells, B-cell-depleted T cells, or PBMCs came the material, which was cDNA or gDNA.

Germline assignment: CDR1 LNHDA and CDR2 SQIVND (reference sequence). The CDR3 sequence is 18 residues long. J lost 1 base, V lost 7 bases, and 16 bases had no gene match. As originally analysed: Estimates of nucleated cell counts were drawn from the amplification of reference gene primers. Clones were read by immunoSEQ multiplex PCR, and TCRdb kept only the in-frame ones, dropping some. Clone size and V and J calls were adopted from that table, with D and trimming inferred from the DNA. The sample has some 110,000 clones, 75% to 95% seen once; the top ten hold 5.5% to 7%. This TCR derives from a human donor in a cohort sampled during active COVID-19. The rearrangement links TRBV19 to TRBJ2-3; 8 bases map to TRBD2. Sequenced: peripheral blood. CDR3: CASNQGKSGRWGTDTQYF. DNA for the CDR3: TGTGCCAGTAACCAGGGGAAGAGCGGGAGATGGGGCACAGATACGCAGTATTTT.